The present T cell receptor beta chain was sequenced within a study of cytomegalovirus exposure and HLA in healthy donors (dated by TCRdb to 2017 to 2019). For the study in its entirety: An earlier analysis of about 560 of the donors reported around 280 Gb of sequence data and some 110 million unique TCR beta sequences obtained from around 190 million T cells. The later analysis used no new phenotypic data to find candidate immune exposures, relying instead on TCR beta sequences and their occurrence across donors. Of the approximately 400 genotyped donors, over 70% fell in the genetic ancestry cluster associated with self-reported Caucasian donors. Among almost 400 genotyped donors of the cohort, an average of around 240,000 unique TCR beta nucleotide sequences were sequenced per donor, roughly a sixth of them non-productive. Donor age, sex, ethnicity and CMV serostatus were collected together with the repertoire data. In a later analysis, previously published TCR beta repertoires from 600 to 850 donors were re-analyzed and high-resolution HLA genotyping was added so that TCR occurrence patterns could be studied. To decide whether each TCR beta V gene segment behaved as functional or pseudogenic, an earlier analysis of fewer than 750 of the donors relied on high-throughput TCR beta sequencing. A later genetic analysis took genome-wide SNP genotypes for about 55% of the roughly 670 donors and used that subset as a discovery cohort. Roughly 300 gigabases of sequencing data and 70 million to 95 million unique TCR sequences made up an early release that covered some 640 HLA-typed donors. Typing coverage differed by locus: A, B, C, DRB1 and DQB1 were typed in roughly 620-630 donors, DQA1 in approximately 520, DPA1 in roughly 590, and DPB1 in around 490. Every repertoire in the discovery cohort had been generated on one and the same sequencing platform. The study combined high-throughput TCR immunosequencing, statistical association of individual TCRs with disease status, and machine learning to predict cytomegalovirus infection status. Because of strong linkage in the cohort, roughly five DR-DQ haplotypes were treated as single units for association and clustering. The aim of the study was to test whether cataloging public T cell receptors could identify signatures of past pathogen exposure. HLA typing covered class I and class II loci at four-digit resolution. Using immunosequencing, the study profiled T cell repertoires from around 670 subjects and related those repertoires to cytomegalovirus serostatus. In addition to the first cohort of 650 to 750 subjects, a separate validation cohort of 120 different subjects was used. Overall results and qualifications from the work: A further reported finding was that TCR beta sequences accurately predicted the HLA-A and HLA-B alleles for most subjects in the first cohort. The sequencing pipeline was judged likely to have produced a cluster of highly shared sequence variants as a technical artifact. In a later analysis, HLA-associated TCR beta chains showed more clonal expansion and lower generation probabilities than non-associated chains that were equally common. Some IMGT-functional V segments, including TRBV6-2 and TRBV6-3, could not be told apart with the 87-base-pair reads, so those segments were excluded. Linkage disequilibrium might explain the correlated functional status among segregating V segments, but an unknown experimental factor could not be ruled out. An association between a missense DCLRE1C variant and V-gene and J-gene trimming of TCR beta chains was found in a later genetic analysis and replicated in an independent cohort. A few of the identified cytomegalovirus-associated TCR beta chains were confirmed in vitro to be specific for cytomegalovirus antigens. Most TCR sequences were observed very rarely across donors, whereas some public TCRs were present in many individuals. Roughly uniform sequencing depth across donors was assumed in presence/absence analyses, although this assumption may not hold. For the cohort, immune exposure information was limited to CMV serostatus. At a false discovery rate of 0.05, a later analysis linked under 20,000 TCR beta sequences to specific HLA alleles. Because some donors lacked HLA typing at each locus, the association tests relied only on the typed subset. The authors suggested that the approach could potentially be extended to other disease states and immunological phenotypes. When HLA alleles, especially DR and DQ, strongly co-occurred, TCR associations were difficult to assign to individual alleles. The study gave a list of 150 to 200 TCR beta chains associated with cytomegalovirus. An earlier analysis of approximately 600 of the donors showed that most TCR beta V segments appeared in productive rearrangements either about 87% or about 30% of the time, which broadly matched IMGT annotations. In a later analysis, TCR association rates were found to vary across HLA loci, with the most associated TCRs seen for DRB1 alleles and the fewest for HLA-C alleles. Because counts were too low, roughly 17 rarely observed V segments, including chromosome 9 orphons, were left out of the earlier analysis of some 600 of the donors. The classifier was reported to diagnose cytomegalovirus status with high specificity and sensitivity in both the original cohort and the validation cohort. According to a later analysis, parvovirus B19, influenza, CMV and Epstein-Barr virus appeared linked to several top co-occurrence clusters. In a later analysis, most CMV-associated TCR beta chains were found to appear HLA-restricted, with HLA associations seemingly driven largely by CMV exposure. Only TCR beta chains were sequenced in this cohort, and the absence of alpha or paired-chain data limited detectable features. Compared with the roughly 600-donor mean, donors in an Asian-associated ancestry cluster had fewer N-insertions in productive TCRs, according to a later genetic analysis.

CDR1 and CDR2, per the germline V gene, are SGHRS and YFSETQ. From the cysteine up to the phenylalanine, the CDR3 has a length of 13 residues. Only the CDR3 region is kept as DNA, spanning 39 bases read in frame from base 1. V is cut back by 3 bases and J by 5 bases, with 2 bases in the junction unmatched. The protocol used for the library was the immunoSEQ multiplex PCR assay. For the multiplex PCR, a mixture combining 60 forward primers for TCR Vbeta segments and 13 reverse primers for TCR Jbeta segments was used. The CDR3 region of rearranged TCR beta genes was amplified from genomic DNA by a multiplex PCR assay. The Illumina HiSeq System was used to sequence the amplified TCR beta libraries as 87-base-pair reads. Per the authors' processing: In a later analysis, some 80 million unique TCR beta chains were counted across the 500 to 700 repertoires, and approximately 11 million of these chains were shared by at least two donors. Raw reads were error-corrected and collapsed into unique sequences by a nearest-neighbor algorithm in which closely related sequences were merged to remove PCR and sequencing errors. CDR3 sequences were aligned to IMGT reference sequences to assign V, D and J gene segments. For a sequence to be retained, a match of at least six nucleotides was required to both a V gene segment and a J gene segment. A rearrangement was called productive if the CDR3 had no stop codons and remained in frame with V and J, and every other rearrangement was called non-productive. CDR3 was defined by IMGT convention, running from the second conserved V-encoded cysteine to the conserved J-encoded phenylalanine. The earlier analysis of 587 of the donors excluded sequences that lacked an unambiguous match to a single V gene segment. An earlier analysis of 587 of the donors classified V segments as functional when productive rearrangements were above 56.7% and as segregating when the standard deviation between donors was above 5%. A statistical classification framework was built for diagnosing cytomegalovirus status from the catalog of TCR beta chain sequences. V and J gene assignment, in a later analysis, came from comparing TCR nucleotide sequences with IMGT/GENE-DB human TR gene sequences. In a later analysis, CDR3 sequences and most-parsimonious VDJ recombination scenarios were assigned using the TCRdist pipeline. In a later analysis, each TCR beta chain was defined by its CDR3 amino acid sequence together with its V-gene family, and reads lacking a unique V-gene family were excluded. A later analysis removed 500 to 600 highly shared, low-generation-probability nucleotide sequences to deal with suspected cross-contamination and a sequencing artifact. In a later analysis, a clonal expansion index was calculated for each public chain from normalized within-repertoire ranks of inferred template counts. In a later analysis, generation probabilities were computed using a VDJ recombination model fitted to out-of-frame rearrangements, and the results were checked against IGoR. Hypergeometric tests were used in a later analysis to score TCR-TCR, TCR-HLA and TCR-CMV co-occurrence, with a repertoire-size bias correction applied to the TCR pairs. In a later analysis, false discovery rates were estimated by permuting HLA or CMV assignments 20 times. A later analysis grouped co-occurring TCRs with DBSCAN, adding TCRdist sequence similarity when clustering within HLA-allele-positive subsets. Co-occurrence clustering excluded repertoires with fewer than 30,000 or more than 120,000 public chains, plus five with anomalous nucleotide sharing. TCRdb provides this immuneACCESS table in a form limited to in-frame rearrangements. Some clones are lacking; in checked studies, under half of them reflect an unresolved V gene, and why the rest are absent is not known. V, J and clone size are those of that table, while D and trimming were read from the DNA. The sample table records about 200,000 clones. Of the sample, 0.95% to 1.3% is held by the ten largest clones.

With respect to this clone: Its antigen is not yet known.

The cohort was made up of approximately 670 healthy bone marrow donors. Cohort members were all nominally healthy when sampled, although unrecorded immune exposures were likely present. The donor was CMV seropositive and belonged to the group of about 290 seropositive cohort members. Every donor gave a peripheral blood sample, and the peripheral blood mononuclear cells from that sample were used for TCR beta sequencing. Genomic DNA was extracted from the blood cell samples with the Qiagen DNeasy Blood Extraction Kit. The receptor was isolated from a girl between 2 and 10 years old in good health and CMV-seropositive. The sequencing input was PBMCs. The V gene is TRBV5-1 and the J gene is TRBJ1-1; 9 junctional bases match TRBD1. CDR3 sequence: CASSWGTGTEAFF. The DNA sequence reads TGCGCCAGCAGCTGGGGGACAGGGACTGAAGCTTTCTTT.